Listed here are 3 T cell receptor beta chains from one sample, sequenced in a study of OX40 agonist ivuxolimab in advanced cancers. This table comes from immunoSEQ multiplex PCR, and its TCRdb copy is limited to in-frame clones, with some not included. The sample carries about 77,000 clones, over 75% recorded once. Sample: CD4+ or CD8+ T cells sorted from blood, taken in a trial of the OX40 agonist ivuxolimab. All receptors derive from an adult with an advanced solid tumor such as melanoma, head and neck, liver or kidney cancer.

This clone was recorded a few times. The CDR3: CASSLDQAGAYNEQFF. CDR3 DNA sequence: TGTGCCAGCAGCTTAGATCAAGCGGGGGCATACAATGAGCAGTTCTTC. V usage is TRBV11-2 and J usage is TRBJ2-1, with 8 bases identical to TRBD2. This CDR3 is built from 16 residues. CDR1 is SGHAT, CDR2 FQNNGV, per germline. The trim removed 0 bases at V and 4 bases at J, leaving 5 bases unmatched.

The chain couples TRBV5-1 to TRBJ1-2; D unresolved. V was cut by 4 bases and J by 8 bases, with 15 bases left in between. The CDR3 runs 13 residues. CDR1 is SGHRS, CDR2 YFSETQ, per germline. The chain's CDR3 is CASSLNTEGGYTF. The CDR3 bases are TGCGCCAGCAGCCTAAACACTGAGGGCGGCTACACCTTC.

This clone has only one observation. The genes are TRBV7-9 and TRBJ2-5, with 8 bases fitting TRBD1. The CDR3 is 14 amino acids. The J segment lost 2 bases and the V segment lost 3 bases, leaving 2 bases of the junction unmatched. Per the germline V gene, CDR1 is SEHNR and CDR2 is FQNEAQ (reference sequence). CDR3 protein: CASSFNRGQETQYF. CDR3 DNA sequence: TGTGCCAGCAGCTTCAACAGGGGGCAAGAGACCCAGTACTTC.